This T cell receptor (beta chain) is drawn from a study of blood T cell repertoires in COVID-19. Background on the study: Material from acute and convalescent COVID-19 was sourced from the United States, Italy and Spain.

The CDR3 has 17 amino acids. V trimming: 5 bases; J trimming: 2 bases; junction bases outside the gene matches: 10. CDR1 and CDR2 (germline): MNHNY, SVGAGI (reference sequence). Authors' processing steps: Amplification of reference gene primers was used by the study to estimate nucleated cell counts. Using immunoSEQ multiplex PCR, the repertoire was profiled, and TCRdb retains in-frame clones only, with some absent. V and J calls and clone size come straight from that table; D and trimming were deduced from the DNA. Of tens of thousands of clones in the sample, 75% to 85% were seen once. The receptor comes from a woman of 80 years or more with acute or convalescent COVID-19. The chain employs TRBV6-6 and TRBJ2-7; TRBD2 matches at 12 bases. The sample taken for sequencing was peripheral blood. CDR3 loop: CASSPYGLAGSPYEQYF. DNA for the CDR3: TGTGCCAGCAGTCCTTACGGACTAGCGGGATCACCCTACGAGCAGTACTTC.